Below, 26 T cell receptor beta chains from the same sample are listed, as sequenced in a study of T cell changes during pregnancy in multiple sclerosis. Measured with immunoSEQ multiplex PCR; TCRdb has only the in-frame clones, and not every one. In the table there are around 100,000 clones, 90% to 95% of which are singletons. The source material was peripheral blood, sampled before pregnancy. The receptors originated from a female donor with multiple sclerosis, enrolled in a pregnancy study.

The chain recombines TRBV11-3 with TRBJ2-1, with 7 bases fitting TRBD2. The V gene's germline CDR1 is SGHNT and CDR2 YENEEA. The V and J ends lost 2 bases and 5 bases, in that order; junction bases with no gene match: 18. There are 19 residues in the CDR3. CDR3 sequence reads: CASSLSRRAGERYHNEQFF. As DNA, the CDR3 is TGTGCCAGCAGCTTAAGTCGGAGGGCGGGAGAGAGGTACCACAATGAGCAGTTCTTC.

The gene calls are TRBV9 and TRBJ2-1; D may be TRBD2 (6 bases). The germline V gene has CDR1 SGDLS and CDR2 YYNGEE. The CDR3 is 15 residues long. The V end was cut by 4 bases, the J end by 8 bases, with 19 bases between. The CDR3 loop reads CASSSEGRLGHEQFF. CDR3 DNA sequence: TGTGCCAGCAGCTCGGAGGGCCGTCTAGGGCATGAGCAGTTCTTC.

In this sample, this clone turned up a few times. This CDR3 is CASSHQGLYNEQYF. The CDR3 DNA reads TGTGCCAGCAGCCATCAGGGGTTGTACAACGAGCAGTACTTC. V and J are TRBV5-4 and TRBJ2-7, with D perhaps matching TRBD1 (6 bases). The CDR3 is made up of 14 amino acids. In germline, CDR1 is SGHNT, CDR2 YYREEE (reference sequence). Between the trimmed V and J ends, which lost 4 bases and 5 bases, there was a span of 16 bases.

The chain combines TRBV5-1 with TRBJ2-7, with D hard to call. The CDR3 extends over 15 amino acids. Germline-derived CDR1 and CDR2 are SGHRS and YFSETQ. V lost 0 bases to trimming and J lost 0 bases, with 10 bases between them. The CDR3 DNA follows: TGCGCCAGCAGCTTGGATCCTACGATCTCCTACGAGCAGTACTTC. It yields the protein CASSLDPTISYEQYF.

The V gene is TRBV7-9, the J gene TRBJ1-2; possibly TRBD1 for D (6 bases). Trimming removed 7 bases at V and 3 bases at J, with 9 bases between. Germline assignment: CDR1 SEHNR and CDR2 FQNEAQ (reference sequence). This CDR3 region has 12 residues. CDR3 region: CASTRGDYGYTF. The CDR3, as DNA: TGTGCCAGCACCAGGGGCGACTATGGCTACACCTTC.

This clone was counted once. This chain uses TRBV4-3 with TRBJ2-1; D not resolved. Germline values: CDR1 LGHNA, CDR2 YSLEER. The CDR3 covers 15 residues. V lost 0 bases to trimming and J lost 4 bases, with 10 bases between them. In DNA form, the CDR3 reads TGCGCCAGCAGCCAAGATGGGCAGAGTTACAATGAGCAGTTCTTC. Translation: CASSQDGQSYNEQFF.

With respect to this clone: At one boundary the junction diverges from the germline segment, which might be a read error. The CDR3 is CATSGDRGIEDEQYF. As DNA, the CDR3 is TGTGCCACCAGCGGAGACAGGGGAATTGAGGACGAGCAGTACTTC. The chain recombines TRBV15 with TRBJ2-7, with 8 bases that match TRBD1. Germline assignment: CDR1 LNHNV and CDR2 YYDKDF (reference sequence). The CDR3 extends over 15 amino acids.

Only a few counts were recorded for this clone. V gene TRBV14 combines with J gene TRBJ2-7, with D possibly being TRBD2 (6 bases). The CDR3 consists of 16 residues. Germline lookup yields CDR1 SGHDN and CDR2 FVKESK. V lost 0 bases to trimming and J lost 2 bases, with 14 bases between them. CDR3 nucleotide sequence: TGTGCCAGCAGCCAAGAGGCGCGGGACCCTCCCTACGAGCAGTACTTC. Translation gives CASSQEARDPPYEQYF.

Written as DNA, the CDR3 is TGTGCCAGCAGCGTCGGGACTAGTCTTTACGAGCAGTACTTC. Protein product: CASSVGTSLYEQYF. The V and J genes are TRBV9 and TRBJ2-7; TRBD2 agrees at 8 bases. V was pared by 2 bases and J by 4 bases, with 5 bases of the junction left unmatched. There are 14 residues in the CDR3. Germline CDR1 SGDLS, CDR2 YYNGEE. The full variable domain, rest sourced from reference TRBV9 and TRBJ2-7, is DSGVTQTPKHLITATGQRVTLRCSPRSGDLSVYWYQQSLDQGLQFLIQYYNGEERAKGNILERFSAQQFPDLHSELNLSSLELGDSALYFCASSVGTSLYEQYFGPGTRLTVT.

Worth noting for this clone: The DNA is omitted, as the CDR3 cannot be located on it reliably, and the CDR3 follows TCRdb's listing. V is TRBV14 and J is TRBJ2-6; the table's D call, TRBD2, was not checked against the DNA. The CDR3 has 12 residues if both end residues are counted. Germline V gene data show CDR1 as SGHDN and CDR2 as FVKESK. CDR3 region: CASTFGANVLTF.

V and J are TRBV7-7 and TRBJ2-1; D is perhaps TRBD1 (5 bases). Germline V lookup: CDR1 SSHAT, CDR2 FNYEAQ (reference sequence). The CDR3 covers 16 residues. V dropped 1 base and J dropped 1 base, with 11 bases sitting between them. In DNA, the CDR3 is TGTGCCAGCAGCTTAGAGCCAGGGCGATCCTACAATGAGCAGTTCTTC. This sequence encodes CASSLEPGRSYNEQFF.

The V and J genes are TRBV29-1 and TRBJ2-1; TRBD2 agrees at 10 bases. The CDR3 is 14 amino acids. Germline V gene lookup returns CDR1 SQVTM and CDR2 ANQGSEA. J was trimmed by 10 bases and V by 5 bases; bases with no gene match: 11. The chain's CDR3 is CSVPSPASGREQFF. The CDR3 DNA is TGCAGCGTTCCTTCTCCGGCTAGCGGGAGAGAGCAGTTCTTC.

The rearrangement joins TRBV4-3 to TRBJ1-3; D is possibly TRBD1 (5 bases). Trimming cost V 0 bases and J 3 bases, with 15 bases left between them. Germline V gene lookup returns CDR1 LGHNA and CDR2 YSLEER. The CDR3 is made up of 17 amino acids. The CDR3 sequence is CASSQDGALSYGNTIYF. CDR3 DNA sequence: TGCGCCAGCAGCCAAGATGGGGCCCTTTCGTATGGAAACACCATATATTTT.

The chain's CDR3 is CASSPPGTGREKLFF. CDR3 nucleotide sequence: TGCGCCAGCAGTCCGCCGGGGACAGGTCGTGAAAAACTGTTTTTT. This chain uses TRBV5-1 with TRBJ1-4, with 8 bases aligning to TRBD1. Germline V gene sequence: CDR1 SGHRS, CDR2 YFSETQ. The CDR3 totals 15 residues. V trimming: 5 bases; J trimming: 7 bases; junction bases outside the gene matches: 10. The variable domain in full, completed from reference TRBV5-1 and TRBJ1-4, reads KAGVTQTPRYLIKTRGQQVTLSCSPISGHRSVSWYQQTPGQGLQFLFEYFSETQRNKGNFPGRFSGRQFSNSRSEMNVSTLELGDSALYLCASSPPGTGREKLFFGSGTQLSVL.

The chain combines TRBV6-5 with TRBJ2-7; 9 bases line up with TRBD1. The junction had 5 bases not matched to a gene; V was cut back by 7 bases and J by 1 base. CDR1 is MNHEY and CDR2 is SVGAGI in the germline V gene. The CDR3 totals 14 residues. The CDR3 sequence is CASTAGTGSYEQYF. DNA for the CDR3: TGTGCCAGCACCGCCGGGACAGGGTCCTACGAGCAGTACTTC.

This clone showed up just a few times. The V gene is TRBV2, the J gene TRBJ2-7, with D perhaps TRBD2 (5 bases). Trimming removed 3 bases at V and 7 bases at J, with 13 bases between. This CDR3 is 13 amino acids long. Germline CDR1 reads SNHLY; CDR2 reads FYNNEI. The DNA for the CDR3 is TGTGCCAGCAGTGAGGACTGGAGATGGGAGCAGTACTTC. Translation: CASSEDWRWEQYF.

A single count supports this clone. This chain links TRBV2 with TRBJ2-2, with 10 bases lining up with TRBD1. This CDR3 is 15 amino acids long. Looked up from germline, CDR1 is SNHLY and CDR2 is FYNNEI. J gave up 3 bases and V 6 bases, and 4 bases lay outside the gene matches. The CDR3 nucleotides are TGTGCCAGCAGGGGACAGGGGAGGGACACCGGGGAGCTGTTTTTT. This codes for CASRGQGRDTGELFF. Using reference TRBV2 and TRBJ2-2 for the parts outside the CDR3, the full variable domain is EPEVTQTPSHQVTQMGQEVILRCVPISNHLYFYWYRQILGQKVEFLVSFYNNEISEKSEIFDDQFSVERPDGSNFTLKIRSTKLEDSAMYFCASRGQGRDTGELFFGEGSRLTVL.

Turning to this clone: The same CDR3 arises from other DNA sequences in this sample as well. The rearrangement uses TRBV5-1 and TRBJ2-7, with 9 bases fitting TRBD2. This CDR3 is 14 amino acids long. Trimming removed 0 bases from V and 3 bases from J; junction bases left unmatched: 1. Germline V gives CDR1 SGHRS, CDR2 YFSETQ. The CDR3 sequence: CASSLGTSVYEQYF. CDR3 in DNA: TGCGCCAGCAGCTTGGGGACTAGCGTCTACGAGCAGTACTTC.

The CDR3, as DNA: TGTGCCAGCAGTTTAGCGGACAGTTACGAGCAGTACTTC. It is translated as CASSLADSYEQYF. The gene calls are TRBV27 and TRBJ2-7; D might be TRBD1 (6 bases). The CDR3 length is 13 residues. CDR1 MNHEY and CDR2 SMNVEV come from the germline V gene (reference sequence). V shed 2 bases and J shed 4 bases, with 9 bases lying between them.

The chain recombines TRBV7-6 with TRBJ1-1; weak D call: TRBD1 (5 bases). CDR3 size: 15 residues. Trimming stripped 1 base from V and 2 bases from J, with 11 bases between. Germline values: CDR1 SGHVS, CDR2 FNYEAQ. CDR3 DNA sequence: TGTGCCAGCAGCTTAGACAGGAGGGGCAACACTGAAGCTTTCTTT. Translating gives CASSLDRRGNTEAFF.

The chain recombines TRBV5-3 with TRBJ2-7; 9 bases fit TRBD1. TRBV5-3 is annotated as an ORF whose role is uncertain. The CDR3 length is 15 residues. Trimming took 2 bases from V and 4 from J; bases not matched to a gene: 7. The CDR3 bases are TGTGCCAGAAGCTTTAGGGACAGGGCGGAGTACGAGCAGTACTTC. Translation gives CARSFRDRAEYEQYF.

This CDR3 reads CASSEETGTYNEQFF. The CDR3 DNA reads as TGTGCCAGCAGTGAGGAGACAGGGACATACAATGAGCAGTTCTTC. This chain joins TRBV6-1 and TRBJ2-1, with 7 bases aligning to TRBD1. Germline CDR1 reads MNHNS; CDR2 reads SASEGT. There are 15 residues in the CDR3. V lost 3 bases, J lost 4 bases, and 6 bases stayed unmatched.

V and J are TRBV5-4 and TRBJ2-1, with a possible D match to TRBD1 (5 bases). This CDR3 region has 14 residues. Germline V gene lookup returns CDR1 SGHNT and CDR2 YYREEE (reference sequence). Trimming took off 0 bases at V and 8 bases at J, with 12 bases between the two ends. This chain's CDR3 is CASSLAQLRDEQFF. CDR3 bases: TGTGCCAGCAGCTTGGCCCAACTCAGGGATGAGCAGTTCTTC.

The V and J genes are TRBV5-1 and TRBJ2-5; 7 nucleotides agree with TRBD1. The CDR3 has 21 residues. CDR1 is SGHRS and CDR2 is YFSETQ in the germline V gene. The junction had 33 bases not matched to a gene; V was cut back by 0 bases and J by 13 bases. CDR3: CASSLAPSGTVKPEAPQSRYF. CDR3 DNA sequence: TGCGCCAGCAGCTTGGCCCCCTCCGGGACAGTCAAACCCGAAGCCCCCCAGAGTCGGTACTTC.

The CDR3 protein is CASSLGAGTQYF. The CDR3 coding sequence is TGTGCCAGCAGCCTAGGAGCAGGGACGCAGTATTTT. The chain combines TRBV6-5 with TRBJ2-3; D may be TRBD1 (5 bases). The V gene lost 6 bases and the J gene lost 9 bases, with 13 bases spanning the gap. CDR1 MNHEY and CDR2 SVGAGI come from the germline V gene. The CDR3 has 12 amino acids.

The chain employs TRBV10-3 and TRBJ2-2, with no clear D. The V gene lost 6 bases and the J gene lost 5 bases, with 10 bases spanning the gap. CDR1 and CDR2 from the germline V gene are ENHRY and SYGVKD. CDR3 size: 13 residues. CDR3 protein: CAIRYSATGELFF. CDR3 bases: TGTGCCATCAGGTACTCCGCTACCGGGGAGCTGTTTTTT.